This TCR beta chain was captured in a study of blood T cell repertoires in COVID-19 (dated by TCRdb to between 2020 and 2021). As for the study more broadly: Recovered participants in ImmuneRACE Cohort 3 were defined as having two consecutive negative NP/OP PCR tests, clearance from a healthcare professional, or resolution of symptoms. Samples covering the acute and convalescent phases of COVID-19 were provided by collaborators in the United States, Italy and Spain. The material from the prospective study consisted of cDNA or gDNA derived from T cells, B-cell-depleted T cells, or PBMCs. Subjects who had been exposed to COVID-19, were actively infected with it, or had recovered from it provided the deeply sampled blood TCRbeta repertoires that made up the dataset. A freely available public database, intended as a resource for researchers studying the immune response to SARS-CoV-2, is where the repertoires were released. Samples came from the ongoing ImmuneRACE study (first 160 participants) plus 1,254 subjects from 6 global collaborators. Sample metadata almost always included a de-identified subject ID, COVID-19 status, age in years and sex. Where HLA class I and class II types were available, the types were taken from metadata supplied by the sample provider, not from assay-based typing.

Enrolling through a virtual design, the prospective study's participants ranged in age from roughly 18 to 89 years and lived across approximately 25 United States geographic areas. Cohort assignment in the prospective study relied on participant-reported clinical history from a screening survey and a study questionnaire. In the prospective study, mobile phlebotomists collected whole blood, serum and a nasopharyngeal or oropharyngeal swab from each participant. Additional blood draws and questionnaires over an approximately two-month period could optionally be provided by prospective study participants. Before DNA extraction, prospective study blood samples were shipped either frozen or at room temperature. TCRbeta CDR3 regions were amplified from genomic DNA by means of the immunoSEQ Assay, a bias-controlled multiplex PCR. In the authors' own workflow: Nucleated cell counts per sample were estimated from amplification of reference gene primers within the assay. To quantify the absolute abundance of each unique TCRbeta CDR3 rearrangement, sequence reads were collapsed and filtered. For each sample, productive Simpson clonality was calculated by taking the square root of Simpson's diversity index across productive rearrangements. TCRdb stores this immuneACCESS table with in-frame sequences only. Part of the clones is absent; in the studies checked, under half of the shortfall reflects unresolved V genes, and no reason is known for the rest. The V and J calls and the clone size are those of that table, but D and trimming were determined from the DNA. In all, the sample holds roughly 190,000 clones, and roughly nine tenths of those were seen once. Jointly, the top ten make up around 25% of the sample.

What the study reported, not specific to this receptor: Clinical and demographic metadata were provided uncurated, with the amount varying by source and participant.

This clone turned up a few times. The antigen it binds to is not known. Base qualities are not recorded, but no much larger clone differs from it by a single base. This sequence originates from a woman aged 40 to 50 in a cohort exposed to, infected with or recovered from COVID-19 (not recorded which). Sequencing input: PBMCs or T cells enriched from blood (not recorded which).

The nucleotide sequence is given as TGTGCCAGCAGTCGGGGAGCTATAGCTGGGGCCAACGTCCTGACTTTC. Its translation is CASSRGAIAGANVLTF. This chain is built from TRBV28 and TRBJ2-6; TRBD2 is a weak D gene call, 5 bases matching. CDR1 and CDR2 are drawn from the germline V gene: MDHEN, SYDVKM. Including cysteine and phenylalanine, the CDR3 has 16 amino acids. Only CDR3 DNA remains: 48 bases, in frame from the first base. V drops 5 bases and J drops 2 bases, leaving 13 bases in between.